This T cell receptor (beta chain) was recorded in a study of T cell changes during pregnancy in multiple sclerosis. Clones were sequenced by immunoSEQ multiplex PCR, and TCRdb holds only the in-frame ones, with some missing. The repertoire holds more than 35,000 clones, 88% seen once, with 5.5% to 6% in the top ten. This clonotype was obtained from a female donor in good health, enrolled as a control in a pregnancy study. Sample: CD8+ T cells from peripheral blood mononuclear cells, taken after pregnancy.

The CDR3 DNA is TGCGCCAGCAGCCAAGATTCGGGGGGCTCTGGAAACACCATATATTTT. Translated, it gives CASSQDSGGSGNTIYF. This chain uses TRBV4-3 with TRBJ1-3; D might be TRBD1 (5 bases). CDR3 length: 16 amino acids. Per the germline V gene, CDR1 is LGHNA and CDR2 is YSLEER. The V gene lost 0 bases and the J gene lost 0 bases, with 9 bases spanning the gap.